This T cell receptor (beta chain) was obtained from a study of radiation and T cells in renal cell carcinoma. Study in general: Nephrectomy followed 15 Gy stereotactic body radiation by 4 weeks.

Sample time point: baseline pretreatment blood. Treatment described: 15 Gy SBRT to primary tumor, nephrectomy 4 weeks later. TCRdb's copy holds only in-frame clones and misses some; the assay was immunoSEQ multiplex PCR. The sample has about 140,000 clones, less than 85% seen once. Trimming took 2 bases from V and 3 from J, leaving 11 bases between them. The length of the CDR3 is 14 residues. Per germline, CDR1 GTSNPN and CDR2 SVGIG (reference sequence). The receptor was derived from a woman aged 45-65 years with renal cell carcinoma. The chain is built from TRBV30 and TRBJ1-5, with a tentative D call TRBD1 (6 bases). The source was blood, collected from a patient whose treatment included radiotherapy and nephrectomy. The CDR3 loop is CAWSYGQPNQPQHF. The CDR3 region has the DNA TGTGCCTGGAGTTACGGACAGCCCAATCAGCCCCAGCATTTT.